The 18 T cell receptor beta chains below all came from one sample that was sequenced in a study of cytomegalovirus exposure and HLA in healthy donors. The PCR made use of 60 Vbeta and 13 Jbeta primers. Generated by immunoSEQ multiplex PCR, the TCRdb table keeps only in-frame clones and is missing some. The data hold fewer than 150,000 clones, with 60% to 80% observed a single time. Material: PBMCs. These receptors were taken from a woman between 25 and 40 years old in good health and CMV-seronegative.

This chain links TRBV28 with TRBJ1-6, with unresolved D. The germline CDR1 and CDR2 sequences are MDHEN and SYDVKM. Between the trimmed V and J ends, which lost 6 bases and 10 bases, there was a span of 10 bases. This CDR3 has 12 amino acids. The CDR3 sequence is CASSWAQSPLHF. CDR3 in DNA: TGTGCCAGCAGCTGGGCGCAATCACCCCTCCACTTT.

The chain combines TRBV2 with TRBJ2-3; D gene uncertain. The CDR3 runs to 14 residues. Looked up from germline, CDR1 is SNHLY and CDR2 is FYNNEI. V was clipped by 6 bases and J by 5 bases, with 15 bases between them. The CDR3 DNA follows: TGTGCCAGCAGGGCTTACCGAGAGGTAGATACGCAGTATTTT. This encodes CASRAYREVDTQYF. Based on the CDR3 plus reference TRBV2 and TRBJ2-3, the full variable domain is EPEVTQTPSHQVTQMGQEVILRCVPISNHLYFYWYRQILGQKVEFLVSFYNNEISEKSEIFDDQFSVERPDGSNFTLKIRSTKLEDSAMYFCASRAYREVDTQYFGPGTRLTVL.

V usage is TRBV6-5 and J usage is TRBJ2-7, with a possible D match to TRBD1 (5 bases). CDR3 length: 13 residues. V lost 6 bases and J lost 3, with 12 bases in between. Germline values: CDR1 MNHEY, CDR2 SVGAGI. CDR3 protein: CASRPRQFYEQYV. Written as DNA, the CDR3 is TGTGCCAGCAGGCCTCGACAGTTCTACGAGCAGTACGTC.

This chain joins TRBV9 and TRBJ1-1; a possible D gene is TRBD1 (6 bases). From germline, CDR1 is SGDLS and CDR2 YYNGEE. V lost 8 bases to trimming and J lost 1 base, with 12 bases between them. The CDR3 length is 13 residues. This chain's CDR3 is CASGGTGNTEAFF. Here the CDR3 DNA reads TGTGCCAGTGGGGGCACAGGGAACACTGAAGCTTTCTTT.

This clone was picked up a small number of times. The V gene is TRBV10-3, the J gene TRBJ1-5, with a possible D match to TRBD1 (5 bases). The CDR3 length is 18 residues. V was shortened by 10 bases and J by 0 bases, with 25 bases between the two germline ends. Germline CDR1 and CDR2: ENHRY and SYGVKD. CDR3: CATGRGLGGLYSNQPQHF. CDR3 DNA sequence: TGTGCCACCGGGCGGGGCCTTGGAGGCCTGTATAGCAATCAGCCCCAGCATTTT.

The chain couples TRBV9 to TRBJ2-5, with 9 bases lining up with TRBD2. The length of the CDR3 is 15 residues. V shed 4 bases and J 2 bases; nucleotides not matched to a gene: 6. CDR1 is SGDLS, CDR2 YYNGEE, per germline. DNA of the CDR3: TGTGCCAGCAGCTCGCGACTAGCGGTTCAAGAGACCCAGTACTTC. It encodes CASSSRLAVQETQYF. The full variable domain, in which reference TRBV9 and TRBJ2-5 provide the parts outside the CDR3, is DSGVTQTPKHLITATGQRVTLRCSPRSGDLSVYWYQQSLDQGLQFLIQYYNGEERAKGNILERFSAQQFPDLHSELNLSSLELGDSALYFCASSSRLAVQETQYFGPGTRLLVL.

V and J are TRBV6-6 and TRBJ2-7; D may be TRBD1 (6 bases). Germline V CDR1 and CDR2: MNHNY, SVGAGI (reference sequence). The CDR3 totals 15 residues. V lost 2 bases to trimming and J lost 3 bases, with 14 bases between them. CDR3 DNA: TGTGCCAGCAGTTACGTTGCCAGGGGCGACTACGAGCAGTACGTC. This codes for CASSYVARGDYEQYV.

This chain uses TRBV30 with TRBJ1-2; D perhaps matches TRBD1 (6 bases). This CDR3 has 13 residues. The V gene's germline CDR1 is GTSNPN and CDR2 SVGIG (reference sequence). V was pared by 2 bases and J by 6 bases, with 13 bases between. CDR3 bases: TGTGCCTGGAGTCGAACCGGGACAAATGGCTACACCTTC. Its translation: CAWSRTGTNGYTF.

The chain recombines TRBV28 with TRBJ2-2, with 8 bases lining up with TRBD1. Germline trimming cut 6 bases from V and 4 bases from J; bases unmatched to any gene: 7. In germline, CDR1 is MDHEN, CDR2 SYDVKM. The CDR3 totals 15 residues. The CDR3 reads CASRTQGAGTGELFF. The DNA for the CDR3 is TGTGCCAGCAGGACGCAGGGGGCAGGCACCGGGGAGCTGTTTTTT.

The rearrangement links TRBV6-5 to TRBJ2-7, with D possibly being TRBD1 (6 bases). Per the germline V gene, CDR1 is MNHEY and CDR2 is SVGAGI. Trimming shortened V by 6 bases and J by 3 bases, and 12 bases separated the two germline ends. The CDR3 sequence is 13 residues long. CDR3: CASSLDRSYEQYV. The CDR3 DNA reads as TGTGCCAGCAGCCTTGACAGGAGCTACGAGCAGTACGTC.

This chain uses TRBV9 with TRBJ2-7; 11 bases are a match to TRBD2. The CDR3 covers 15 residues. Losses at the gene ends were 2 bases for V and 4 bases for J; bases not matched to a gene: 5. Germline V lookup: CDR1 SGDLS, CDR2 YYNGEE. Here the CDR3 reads CASSVGLADSYEQYF. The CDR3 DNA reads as TGTGCCAGCAGCGTGGGACTAGCGGACTCTTACGAGCAGTACTTC.

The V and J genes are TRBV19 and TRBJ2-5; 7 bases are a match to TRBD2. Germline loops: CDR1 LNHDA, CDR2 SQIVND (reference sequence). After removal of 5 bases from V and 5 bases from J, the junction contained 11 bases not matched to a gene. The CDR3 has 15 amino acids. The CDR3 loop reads CASSPGGLRVETQYF. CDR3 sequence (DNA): TGTGCCAGTAGTCCGGGGGGTCTCAGGGTTGAGACCCAGTACTTC.

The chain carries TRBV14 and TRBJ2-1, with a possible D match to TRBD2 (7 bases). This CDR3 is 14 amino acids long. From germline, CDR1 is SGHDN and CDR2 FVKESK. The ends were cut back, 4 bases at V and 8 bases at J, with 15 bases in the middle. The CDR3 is CASSRPSGGDEQFF. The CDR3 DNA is TGTGCCAGCAGCCGACCCTCGGGGGGCGATGAGCAGTTCTTC.

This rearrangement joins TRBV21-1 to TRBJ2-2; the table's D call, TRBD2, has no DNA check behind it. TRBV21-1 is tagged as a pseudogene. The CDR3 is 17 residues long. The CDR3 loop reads CASSKDRRRGRSGELFF. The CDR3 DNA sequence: TGTGCCAGCAGCAAAGACCGCCGCCGAGGAAGATCCGGGGAGCTGTTTTTT.

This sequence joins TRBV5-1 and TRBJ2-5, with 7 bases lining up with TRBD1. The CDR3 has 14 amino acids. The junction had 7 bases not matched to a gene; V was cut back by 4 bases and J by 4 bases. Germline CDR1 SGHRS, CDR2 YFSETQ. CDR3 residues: CASSLRGGGETQYF. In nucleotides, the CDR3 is TGCGCCAGCAGCCTCAGAGGGGGCGGAGAGACCCAGTACTTC. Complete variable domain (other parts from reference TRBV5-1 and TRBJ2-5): KAGVTQTPRYLIKTRGQQVTLSCSPISGHRSVSWYQQTPGQGLQFLFEYFSETQRNKGNFPGRFSGRQFSNSRSEMNVSTLELGDSALYLCASSLRGGGETQYFGPGTRLLVL.

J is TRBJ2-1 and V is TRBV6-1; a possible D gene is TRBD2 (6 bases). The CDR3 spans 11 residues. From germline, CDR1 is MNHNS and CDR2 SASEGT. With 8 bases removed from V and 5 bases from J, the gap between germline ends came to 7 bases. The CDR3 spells CASGTHNEQFF. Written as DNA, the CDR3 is TGTGCCAGCGGGACTCACAATGAGCAGTTCTTC.

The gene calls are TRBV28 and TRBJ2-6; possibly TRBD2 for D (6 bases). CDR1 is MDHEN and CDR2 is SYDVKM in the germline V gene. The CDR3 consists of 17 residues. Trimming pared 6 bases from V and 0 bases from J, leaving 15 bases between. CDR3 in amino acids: CASSSLAGLSGANVLTF. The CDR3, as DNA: TGTGCCAGCAGCTCCCTGGCGGGACTCTCTGGGGCCAACGTCCTGACTTTC.

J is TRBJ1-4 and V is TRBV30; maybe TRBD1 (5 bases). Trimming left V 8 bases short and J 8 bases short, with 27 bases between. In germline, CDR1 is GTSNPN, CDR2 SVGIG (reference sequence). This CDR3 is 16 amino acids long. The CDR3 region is CALKGIGLGLKEKLFF. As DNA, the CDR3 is TGTGCCCTTAAGGGGATCGGTCTAGGCCTCAAGGAAAAACTGTTTTTT.